This entry describes one T cell receptor (beta chain). The junction had 1 base not matched to a gene; V was cut back by 1 base and J by 1 base. The CDR3 runs to 15 residues. CDR1 and CDR2 (germline): LNHDA, SQIVND (reference sequence). The data derive from a study of T cell clones after liver transplantation. Profiled with immunoSEQ multiplex PCR; TCRdb holds only in-frame clones, not every one. Here the sample spans approximately 25,000 clones, 55% to 75% being singletons. The gene calls are TRBV19 and TRBJ2-3; TRBD2 aligns across 8 bases. The source is a human donor who received a liver transplant. The sample consisted of CD4+ T cells from blood, taken before liver transplant. This CDR3 is CASSIAGGGTDTQYF. The CDR3 bases are TGTGCCAGTAGTATAGCGGGGGGGGGCACAGATACGCAGTATTTT.